This T cell receptor (beta chain) was recorded in a study of memory CD4+ T cells and cytomegalovirus serostatus (dated by TCRdb to between 2018 and 2021). Broadly, across the study: The cohort included around 35 healthy adults from Belgium, of whom 9 were CMV seropositive and approximately 24 were CMV seronegative. To replicate a published TCR-based CMV serostatus classifier, the researchers sequenced the CD4+ memory TCRbeta repertoires of a Belgian cohort whose cytomegalovirus serostatus was known. Study-wide conclusions, independent of this receptor: Of 164 previously reported CMV-associated TCRbeta sequences, 67 appeared in the CD4+ memory repertoires, each in one to five individuals. For CMV serostatus prediction, a median bootstrapped AUC of about 0.94 was reached with the original framework, and a median bootstrapped AUC of about 0.91 was reached with a US-trained random forest. On the Belgian cohort, the classifier based on the original framework reached a median bootstrapped AUC of roughly 0.94, with a 95% CI of 0.76-1.00. Only CD4+CD45RO+ memory cells were sequenced, in contrast to the original study, which included naive and memory CD4+ and CD8+ populations. The results were interpreted as suggesting that the CMV-associated TCR signature is largely present in the CD4+ memory repertoire.

Genomic DNA was extracted from sorted cells with the Quick-DNA Microprep Kit. TCRbeta DNA was amplified with the immunoSEQ hsTCRbeta kit following the manufacturer's protocol. TCRbeta libraries were sequenced on an Illumina MiSeq instrument. From the authors' description of their analysis: Removing out-of-frame sequences left 2,204,828 distinct TCRbeta sequences, an average of roughly 63,000 per individual. Each individual was scored using the number of 170 or so previously reported CMV-associated TCRbeta sequences that the individual carried and the total number of productive distinct TCRbeta sequences. A beta-binomial model was reimplemented in Python, and scikit-learn random forests with default parameters were trained on US cohort data. Classifier performance on the Belgian cohort was summarized as median AUC with percentile confidence intervals over 10,000 bootstrap iterations. The clones in this table, taken by TCRdb from immuneACCESS, are in-frame only. Not every clone is retained; where verified, under half of the shortfall comes from an unresolved V gene, and the cause of the rest is unknown. V and J calls and clone size follow that table, whereas D and trimming were derived from the DNA. This sample comprises 25,000 to 30,000 clones, approximately 71% of them detected only once. The top ten hold around 1% of the sample.

Single viable CD3+CD4+CD8-CD45RO+ cells were sorted as memory CD4+ T cells on a FACSAria II. CMV serostatus was determined with a Roche Elecsys assay detecting serum IgG against CMV pp150, pp28, p38 and p52. After the samples were thawed, total CD4+ T cells were enriched through positive selection using CD4 magnetic microbeads. The samples came from a separate study whose specific focus was interrogating the CD4+ T cell memory repertoire. Peripheral blood mononuclear cells were isolated and cryopreserved following standard operating procedures; serum was stored at -80 °C. The staining relied on CD3-PerCP (BW264/56), CD4-APC (RPA-T4), CD45RO-PE (UCHT1) and CD8-Pacific Orange (3B5) antibodies, and Sytox blue was used to exclude non-viable cells. Per the germline V gene, MDHEN is the CDR1 and SYDVKM is the CDR2. Measured from the cysteine to the phenylalanine, the CDR3 is 16 residues long. Only the CDR3 portion is preserved as DNA: 48 bases, with reading frame beginning at the first base. Germline trimming amounts to 3 bases on V and 9 bases on J, with 12 as the count of junction bases outside the gene matches.

Details on this clone: The clone's antigen remains unknown. Base qualities are not at hand, and no much larger clone is one base apart.

This TCR derives from an adult in good health and CMV-seronegative. The sequenced material came from memory CD4+ T cells from blood. The chain is assembled from TRBV28 and TRBJ2-1; 9 junctional bases match TRBD1. For the CDR3, the sequence is CASSFPLGQGTSEQFF. In nucleotides, the sequence is TGTGCCAGCAGTTTCCCTCTGGGACAGGGCACCTCTGAGCAGTTCTTC.